One sample yielded the 18 T cell receptor beta chains listed below, sequenced in a study of cytomegalovirus exposure and HLA in healthy donors. PCR was performed using 60 Vbeta and 13 Jbeta primers. Clones were read by immunoSEQ multiplex PCR, and TCRdb kept only the in-frame ones, dropping some. The repertoire holds some 190,000 clones, around four fifths seen once, with 0.85% to 1.4% in the top ten. Sequences were obtained from PBMCs. These receptors all stem from a woman aged 40 to 49 in good health and CMV-seronegative.

V and J are TRBV5-4 and TRBJ1-1; possible D gene TRBD1, 5 bases. V was cut by 0 bases and J by 5 bases, with 23 bases left in between. Germline CDR1 and CDR2: SGHNT and YYREEE (reference sequence). The CDR3 totals 18 residues. In DNA, the CDR3 is TGTGCCAGCAGCTTGGTATCGGGGGGAAGGGTGGGTGGGACTGAAGCTTTCTTT. This gives the protein CASSLVSGGRVGGTEAFF.

The chain recombines TRBV5-4 with TRBJ2-3, with D possibly matching TRBD2 (6 bases). The CDR3 covers 15 residues. Germline V CDR1 and CDR2: SGHNT, YYREEE (reference sequence). The V and J ends lost 2 bases and 0 bases respectively, with 10 bases between them. The CDR3 nucleotides are TGTGCCAGCAGCTTTGGCGGGGTGAGCACAGATACGCAGTATTTT. Protein sequence: CASSFGGVSTDTQYF.

V gene TRBV5-1 combines with J gene TRBJ2-1; 8 bases agree with TRBD2. V was clipped by 4 bases and J by 5 bases; unmatched bases: 8. Germline CDR1 is SGHRS and CDR2 is YFSETQ. The CDR3 covers 15 residues. Here the CDR3 reads CASSPGGSTNNEQFF. The CDR3 DNA sequence: TGCGCCAGCAGCCCGGGAGGGAGTACGAACAATGAGCAGTTCTTC.

V and J are TRBV30 and TRBJ2-5; TRBD2 matches at 15 bases. Germline loops: CDR1 GTSNPN, CDR2 SVGIG (reference sequence). The CDR3 extends over 17 amino acids. Trimming at V came to 0 bases and at J to 5 bases, leaving 7 bases not matched to a gene. CDR3 sequence: CAWSVRGLAGGSETQYF. The CDR3 DNA sequence: TGTGCCTGGAGTGTACGGGGACTAGCGGGAGGTTCGGAGACCCAGTACTTC.

This chain joins TRBV11-3 and TRBJ2-3; D ambiguous. Trimming stripped 3 bases from V and 6 bases from J, with 7 bases between. Germline lookup yields CDR1 SGHNT and CDR2 YENEEA. This CDR3 region has 12 residues. The CDR3 bases are TGTGCCAGCAGCTTGGGCTTCGATACGCAGTATTTT. Translating gives CASSLGFDTQYF.

This clone was detected only a few times. This rearrangement joins TRBV7-2 to TRBJ1-2; unclear D gene. The CDR3 is made up of 17 amino acids. Trimming removed 1 base at V and 3 bases at J, with 18 bases between. Germline V lookup: CDR1 SGHTA, CDR2 FQGNSA. The CDR3 nucleotides are TGTGCCAGCAGCTTAGGAACAAACCCCTTCGGGGACTATGGCTACACCTTC. The encoded protein is CASSLGTNPFGDYGYTF.

The CDR3 nucleotides are TGTGCCACCTTTACAGGAAGCTCCTACAATGAGCAGTTCTTC. It specifies CATFTGSSYNEQFF. V is TRBV27 and J is TRBJ2-1; a possible D gene is TRBD1 (5 bases). Germline V gene sequence: CDR1 MNHEY, CDR2 SMNVEV (reference sequence). This CDR3 is built from 14 residues. Trimming took off 10 bases at V and 0 bases at J, with 13 bases between the two ends.

The V gene is TRBV19, the J gene TRBJ1-4; D is possibly TRBD1 (6 bases). Germline CDR1 LNHDA, CDR2 SQIVND (reference sequence). The CDR3 is made up of 14 amino acids. With 8 bases removed from V and 7 bases from J, the gap between germline ends came to 17 bases. CDR3 in DNA: TGTGCCAGTGGTTCGAGGGGGGGGCTTGAAAAACTGTTTTTT. It codes for CASGSRGGLEKLFF.

This clone has just one count. This specimen includes other DNA sequences encoding the same CDR3. The chain joins TRBV29-1 to TRBJ1-4; 9 bases are shared with TRBD1. V lost 4 bases and J lost 0; bases outside the gene matches: 0. There are 14 residues in the CDR3. Germline CDR1 SQVTM, CDR2 ANQGSEA. In nucleotides, the CDR3 is TGCAGCGTTGGACAGGGGGCAACTAATGAAAAACTGTTTTTT. Amino acids: CSVGQGATNEKLFF.

The genes are TRBV6-5 and TRBJ2-2; TRBD2 is a possible D gene (6 bases). Trimming shortened V by 5 bases and J by 4 bases, and 14 bases separated the two germline ends. The germline V gene has CDR1 MNHEY and CDR2 SVGAGI. The CDR3 runs 15 residues. Written as DNA, the CDR3 is TGTGCCAGCAGTCTAGCGCCGGGGGTCACCGGGGAGCTGTTTTTT. This sequence encodes CASSLAPGVTGELFF.

The chain employs TRBV29-1 and TRBJ1-2; a weak D match, TRBD1 (5 bases). Trimming took off 1 base at V and 3 bases at J, with 12 bases between the two ends. The CDR3 runs to 14 residues. Germline CDR1 is SQVTM and CDR2 is ANQGSEA. CDR3 in amino acids: CSVEVGGGDYGYTF. The CDR3 coding sequence is TGCAGCGTTGAAGTCGGCGGGGGGGACTATGGCTACACCTTC. Full variable domain (remainder filled in from reference TRBV29-1 and TRBJ1-2): SAVISQKPSRDICQRGTSLTIQCQVDSQVTMMFWYRQQPGQSLTLIATANQGSEATYESGFVIDKFPISRPNLTFSTLTVSNMSPEDSSIYLCSVEVGGGDYGYTFGSGTRLTVV.

V is TRBV2 and J is TRBJ1-5, with D maybe TRBD1 (6 bases). The CDR3 consists of 15 residues. V was pared by 7 bases and J by 1 base, with 14 bases between. In germline, CDR1 is SNHLY, CDR2 FYNNEI. The CDR3 sequence: CASTLTGISNQPQHF. CDR3 coding DNA: TGTGCCAGCACCCTGACAGGTATAAGCAATCAGCCCCAGCATTTT.

V gene TRBV29-1 combines with J gene TRBJ1-1; 7 bases fit TRBD1. CDR1 is SQVTM and CDR2 is ANQGSEA in the germline V gene. The V gene end was trimmed by 5 bases and the J gene end by 4 bases; junction bases not matched to a gene: 7. This CDR3 has 13 residues. The CDR3 is CSVSQGVGTEAFF. CDR3 DNA sequence: TGCAGCGTTTCCCAGGGGGTCGGCACTGAAGCTTTCTTT.

V usage is TRBV7-8 and J usage is TRBJ2-3; 8 positions agree with TRBD2. Trimming removed 5 bases from V and 4 bases from J; junction bases left unmatched: 8. Germline V gives CDR1 SGHVS, CDR2 FQNEAQ. The CDR3 totals 15 residues. CDR3 loop: CASSMSGSWADTQYF. CDR3 DNA sequence: TGTGCCAGCAGCATGAGCGGGAGTTGGGCAGATACGCAGTATTTT.

The table lists this clone with a few counts. V usage is TRBV19 and J usage is TRBJ2-6, with D possibly matching TRBD2 (5 bases). Germline V gene data show CDR1 as LNHDA and CDR2 as SQIVND (reference sequence). CDR3 length: 14 amino acids. V gave up 9 bases and J gave up 4 bases, with 13 bases separating them. CDR3 region: CASKPPGGANVLTF. In DNA form, the CDR3 reads TGTGCCAGCAAACCCCCGGGAGGGGCCAACGTCCTGACTTTC.

The chain has TRBV4-1 and TRBJ2-5; possibly TRBD1 for D (5 bases). The CDR3 is 20 residues long. The V gene lost 0 bases and the J gene lost 0 bases, with 23 bases spanning the gap. Germline V gene sequence: CDR1 MGHRA, CDR2 YSYEKL. CDR3 sequence: CASSQDWAVIDQGYQETQYF. The CDR3 DNA reads as TGCGCCAGCAGCCAAGATTGGGCGGTGATAGATCAGGGTTACCAAGAGACCCAGTACTTC.

V and J are TRBV7-8 and TRBJ1-2, with 7 bases aligning to TRBD1. The V and J ends lost 5 bases and 1 base, in that order; junction bases with no gene match: 10. The CDR3 totals 16 residues. CDR1 is SGHVS, CDR2 FQNEAQ, per germline. CDR3 nucleotides: TGTGCCAGCAGCGCCTCCGGGACAGTTATTAACTATGGCTACACCTTC. It encodes CASSASGTVINYGYTF.

This clone was observed a handful of times. This chain links TRBV5-5 with TRBJ2-1, with no clear D. Per the germline V gene, CDR1 is SGHKS and CDR2 is YYEKEE (reference sequence). V was pared by 1 base and J by 4 bases, with 6 bases between. The CDR3 sequence is 13 residues long. For the CDR3, the DNA is TGTGCCAGCAGCTTGACCGGGTACAATGAGCAGTTCTTC. This encodes CASSLTGYNEQFF. Using reference TRBV5-5 and TRBJ2-1 for the parts outside the CDR3, the full variable domain is DAGVTQSPTHLIKTRGQQVTLRCSPISGHKSVSWYQQVLGQGPQFIFQYYEKEERGRGNFPDRFSARQFPNYSSELNVNALLLGDSALYLCASSLTGYNEQFFGPGTRLTVL.